Listed here are 15 T cell receptor beta chains from one sample, sequenced in a study of cytomegalovirus exposure and HLA in healthy donors. Amplification used 60 Vbeta primers and 13 Jbeta primers. TCRdb's copy holds only in-frame clones and misses some; the assay was immunoSEQ multiplex PCR. The sample includes 210,000 or so clones, around three quarters of them seen just once. Sample: PBMCs. The receptor source for this set is a middle-aged man in good health and CMV-seronegative.

The chain has TRBV28 and TRBJ2-2, with TRBD2 as a possible D gene (5 bases). Trimming removed 6 bases at V and 3 bases at J, with 8 bases between. This CDR3 has 13 amino acids. CDR1 MDHEN and CDR2 SYDVKM come from the germline V gene. CDR3 loop: CASRGAYTGELFF. In DNA form, the CDR3 reads TGTGCCAGCAGGGGAGCTTACACCGGGGAGCTGTTTTTT.

The chain uses TRBV4-1 and TRBJ2-7; 12 bases align to TRBD1. The germline V gene encodes CDR1 MGHRA and CDR2 YSYEKL. V dropped 0 bases and J dropped 2; count of bases not matched to a gene: 20. This CDR3 has 22 amino acids. The CDR3 sequence: CASSQDTVGDRGRGTKAYEQYF. The DNA of the CDR3 is TGCGCCAGCAGCCAAGATACGGTAGGGGACAGGGGGCGCGGAACAAAGGCCTACGAGCAGTACTTC.

This chain links TRBV5-1 with TRBJ2-1; 11 bases are shared with TRBD2. There are 17 residues in the CDR3. With 4 bases clipped from V and 4 bases from J, the junction kept 10 bases outside the gene matches. Germline values: CDR1 SGHRS, CDR2 YFSETQ. Here the CDR3 DNA reads TGCGCCAGCAGCCCACATGGTAGCGGGAGGGCATACAATGAGCAGTTCTTC. Residues: CASSPHGSGRAYNEQFF.

This chain uses TRBV29-1 with TRBJ1-4; 8 bases line up with TRBD1. The junction had 10 bases not matched to a gene; V was cut back by 2 bases and J by 11 bases. This CDR3 has 14 amino acids. CDR1 SQVTM and CDR2 ANQGSEA come from the germline V gene. The CDR3 bases are TGCAGCGTTGAATCGGCAGGGGGCGCGGGGAAACTGTTTTTT. Amino acids: CSVESAGGAGKLFF.

The chain uses TRBV7-3 and TRBJ2-7, with D perhaps TRBD1 (5 bases). The CDR3 consists of 15 residues. V was shortened by 5 bases and J by 2 bases, with 16 bases between the two germline ends. Germline CDR1 reads SGHTA; CDR2 reads FQGTGA. This CDR3 is CASSPQQGSTYEQYF. CDR3 in DNA: TGTGCCAGCAGCCCCCAGCAGGGATCAACCTACGAGCAGTACTTC. The whole variable domain, filled in from reference TRBV7-3 and TRBJ2-7, reads GAGVSQTPSNKVTEKGKYVELRCDPISGHTALYWYRQSLGQGPEFLIYFQGTGAADDSGLPNDRFFAVRPEGSVSTLKIQRTERGDSAVYLCASSPQQGSTYEQYFGPGTRLTVT.

J is TRBJ1-2 and V is TRBV5-1; TRBD1 matches at 8 bases. The CDR3 is 15 residues long. Germline trimming cut 4 bases from V and 5 bases from J; bases unmatched to any gene: 10. CDR1 is SGHRS and CDR2 is YFSETQ in the germline V gene. This chain's CDR3 is CASSPEGTGIYGYTF. The CDR3 DNA reads as TGCGCCAGCAGCCCGGAGGGGACAGGCATATATGGCTACACCTTC.

This clone was detected once. This chain connects TRBV7-2 to TRBJ1-4; D gene uncertain. The germline V gene encodes CDR1 SGHTA and CDR2 FQGNSA. V was clipped by 5 bases and J by 8 bases, with 15 bases between them. The CDR3 length is 14 residues. The CDR3 sequence is CASSPAGSGEKLFF. CDR3 DNA: TGTGCCAGCAGCCCCGCGGGGAGTGGGGAAAAACTGTTTTTT.

The chain couples TRBV19 to TRBJ1-1; D ambiguous. The CDR3 runs 14 residues. V was clipped by 1 base and J by 3 bases, with 9 bases between them. Germline-derived CDR1 and CDR2 are LNHDA and SQIVND (reference sequence). The CDR3 sequence: CASSIGSGYTEAFF. The CDR3 DNA follows: TGTGCCAGTAGTATAGGTTCGGGATACACTGAAGCTTTCTTT.

CDR3 nucleotide sequence: TGTGCCAGCCGCGCTGACACCGTCGAGGGCTACACCTTC. Protein sequence: CASRADTVEGYTF. This sequence joins TRBV25-1 and TRBJ1-2, with no clear D. CDR1 and CDR2 from the germline V gene are MGHDK and SYGVNS. V gave up 8 bases and J gave up 8 bases, with 18 bases separating them. The CDR3 contains 13 residues.

The V gene is TRBV7-9, the J gene TRBJ2-5; D possibly corresponds to TRBD1 (5 bases). Trimming took off 5 bases at V and 3 bases at J, with 10 bases between the two ends. The CDR3 runs to 13 residues. Germline CDR1 SEHNR, CDR2 FQNEAQ (reference sequence). The CDR3 DNA sequence: TGTGCCAGCAGCCCCCAGGGAAAAGAGACCCAGTACTTC. Translation gives CASSPQGKETQYF.

This rearrangement joins TRBV28 to TRBJ2-7; 11 bases are shared with TRBD1. The CDR3 has 16 residues. CDR1 is MDHEN, CDR2 SYDVKM, per germline. V lost 6 bases, J lost 0 bases, and 7 bases stayed unmatched. The CDR3 region has the DNA TGTGCCAGCAGCCGTCTCGGACAGGGGGCCTCCTACGAGCAGTACTTC. Amino acids: CASSRLGQGASYEQYF. The full variable domain, rest sourced from reference TRBV28 and TRBJ2-7, is DVKVTQSSRYLVKRTGEKVFLECVQDMDHENMFWYRQDPGLGLRLIYFSYDVKMKEKGDIPEGYSVSREKKERFSLILESASTNQTSMYLCASSRLGQGASYEQYFGPGTRLTVT.

The chain recombines TRBV15 with TRBJ1-5; D gene uncertain. Trimming stripped 6 bases from V and 0 bases from J, with 9 bases between. The length of the CDR3 is 14 residues. Germline V gives CDR1 LNHNV, CDR2 YYDKDF (reference sequence). CDR3 in amino acids: CATSIVNSNQPQHF. CDR3 nucleotides: TGTGCCACCAGTATCGTAAATAGCAATCAGCCCCAGCATTTT.

The chain employs TRBV10-3 and TRBJ1-2; 11 nucleotides line up with TRBD1. This CDR3 has 14 amino acids. CDR1 and CDR2 from the germline V gene are ENHRY and SYGVKD. V lost 2 bases to trimming and J lost 7 bases; unmatched junction nucleotides: 3. The CDR3 coding sequence is TGTGCCATCAGTGAGCGGACAGGGGGCTTTGGCTACACCTTC. It yields the protein CAISERTGGFGYTF.

The chain uses TRBV27 and TRBJ2-5, with D maybe TRBD1 (5 bases). The germline V gene encodes CDR1 MNHEY and CDR2 SMNVEV (reference sequence). V lost 3 bases, J lost 2 bases, and 10 bases lay in between. The CDR3 has 14 residues. The CDR3 DNA reads as TGTGCCAGCAGTTTTTCAGGGATTCAAGAGACCCAGTACTTC. This gives the protein CASSFSGIQETQYF.

The chain employs TRBV6-1 and TRBJ1-5; D not resolved. CDR1 and CDR2 (germline): MNHNS, SASEGT. CDR3 length: 12 amino acids. V was pared by 6 bases and J by 4 bases, with 7 bases between. The CDR3 protein is CASRAGNQPQHF. DNA of the CDR3: TGTGCCAGCAGGGCGGGGAATCAGCCCCAGCATTTT.